A selection of T cell receptor beta chains follows, all from one sample in a study of human T cells and chemical hapten exposure. TCRdb re-analysed the RACE reads in MiXCR, keeping a single row per CDR3 protein. The sample includes 100,000 to 150,000 distinct CDR3 sequences, about 11% of them seen just once. The sequences come from whole blood, collected in connection with sensitization to the hapten diphenylcyclopropenone (DPC). The origin of the receptors is a woman aged 50 to 65 with alopecia areata. Some clones in this sample may be carry-over from other donors' samples. Each CDR3 is given with its conserved first and last residue. D genes are given only for firm matches. Clone size appears in some rows only: once, few, many, or a class for an expanded clone.

D gene	V gene	clone size	J gene	CDR3 protein	CDR3 DNA
NA	TRBV15	NA	TRBJ2-3	CATSRVHASTDTQYF	TGTGCCACCAGCAGAGTGCACGCTAGCACAGATACGCAGTATTTT
NA	TRBV5-6	NA	TRBJ2-3	CASSSTQGRSSTDTQYF	TGTGCCAGCAGCTCCACCCAGGGGAGGTCCAGCACAGATACGCAGTATTTT
TRBD2	TRBV5-1	many	TRBJ2-3	CASSLGLAGAEDTQYF	TGCGCCAGCAGCTTGGGACTAGCGGGGGCCGAGGATACGCAGTATTTT
NA	TRBV6-1	few	TRBJ1-2	CASHPSGVFYGYTF	TGTGCCAGCCACCCCTCAGGGGTTTTTTATGGCTACACCTTC
TRBD1	TRBV9	NA	TRBJ1-6	CASSAGQPTSPLHF	TGTGCCAGCAGCGCGGGACAGCCTACTTCACCCCTCCACTTT
NA	TRBV20-1	NA	TRBJ1-5	CSARQATHSNQPQHF	TGCAGTGCTAGGCAAGCCACACATAGCAATCAGCCCCAGCATTTT
NA	TRBV12-3/TRBV12-4	few	TRBJ1-4	CASQGEEKLFF	TGTGCCAGCCAAGGAGAAGAAAAACTGTTTTTT
TRBD1	TRBV13	few	TRBJ2-1	CASSLKGQDYNEQFF	TGTGCCAGCAGCTTAAAGGGACAGGACTACAATGAGCAGTTCTTC
NA	TRBV5-1	few	TRBJ1-2	CASSLGGAGYTF	TGCGCCAGCAGCTTGGGAGGGGCTGGCTACACCTTC
NA	TRBV24-1	few	TRBJ1-5	CATSELGDNQPQHF	TGTGCCACCAGTGAATTGGGGGACAATCAGCCCCAGCATTTT
TRBD1	TRBV29-1	NA	TRBJ2-1	CSVVDLAGKGALFF	TGCAGCGTTGTAGACCTGGCAGGGAAGGGGGCTCTGTTCTTC
NA	TRBV12-3/TRBV12-4	NA	TRBJ1-1	CASLLGDRTEAFF	TGTGCCAGCCTTCTAGGCGATCGGACTGAAGCTTTCTTT
NA	TRBV4-2	NA	TRBJ2-7	CASSQDFNEQYF	TGTGCCAGCAGCCAAGATTTCAACGAGCAGTACTTC
TRBD2	TRBV5-1	NA	TRBJ2-4	CASSRGLAGAGKNIQYF	TGCGCCAGCAGCAGGGGACTAGCGGGAGCGGGCAAAAACATTCAGTACTTC
TRBD2	TRBV28	few	TRBJ2-3	CASSISGLAATDTQYF	TGTGCCAGCAGTATCTCGGGACTAGCGGCCACAGATACGCAGTATTTT
TRBD2	TRBV6-5	NA	TRBJ2-3	CASRGTSVDTQYF	TGTGCCAGCAGAGGGACTAGCGTAGATACGCAGTATTTT
NA	TRBV12-3/TRBV12-4	NA	TRBJ2-5	CASSPHQGSVYQETQYF	TGTGCCAGCAGTCCGCATCAGGGATCCGTGTACCAAGAGACCCAGTACTTC
NA	TRBV12-3/TRBV12-4	NA	TRBJ2-3	CASTSGTDTQYF	TGTGCCAGCACGTCGGGCACAGATACGCAGTATTTT
TRBD2	TRBV5-1	NA	TRBJ2-1	CASSLGLAGAYNEQFF	TGCGCCAGCAGCCTTGGACTAGCGGGAGCCTACAATGAGCAGTTCTTC
NA	TRBV21-1	NA	TRBJ2-7	CASSNCWDATSSYEQYF	TGTGCCAGCAGCAATTGCTGGGACGCCACCAGCTCCTACGAGCAGTACTTC
NA	TRBV3-1	NA	TRBJ1-3	CASSLGRSGNTIYF	TGTGCCAGCAGCCTAGGGCGGTCTGGAAACACCATATATTTT
TRBD1	TRBV24-1	NA	TRBJ2-5	CATSDQDRIQETQYF	TGTGCCACCAGTGATCAGGACAGGATCCAAGAGACCCAGTACTTC
NA	TRBV28	many	TRBJ2-3	CASSQELHTQYF	TGTGCCAGCAGCCAGGAACTTCATACGCAGTATTTT
TRBD2	TRBV4-1	few	TRBJ2-3	CASSQETSGGVLGDTQYF	TGCGCCAGCAGCCAAGAAACTAGCGGGGGGGTTCTCGGAGATACGCAGTATTTT
NA	TRBV12-5	NA	TRBJ1-5	CASGLLGSNQPQHF	TGTGCTAGTGGTTTGTTGGGTAGCAATCAGCCCCAGCATTTT
NA	TRBV7-9	few	TRBJ1-4	CAAGRGGEKLFF	TGTGCCGCAGGCAGGGGTGGAGAAAAACTGTTTTTT
NA	TRBV4-1	NA	TRBJ2-3	CASSQGQGSDTQYF	TGCGCCAGCAGCCAAGGCCAGGGGTCGGATACGCAGTATTTT
TRBD2	TRBV4-1	NA	TRBJ2-7	CASSQDSASGGYEQYF	TGCGCCAGCAGCCAAGATTCGGCTAGCGGGGGCTACGAGCAGTACTTC
NA	TRBV29-1	few	TRBJ1-5	CSVGGHYNQPQHF	TGCAGCGTGGGAGGGCACTACAATCAGCCCCAGCATTTT
TRBD2	TRBV28	few	TRBJ2-5	CASLGPGLAGPQYF	TGTGCCAGCTTAGGCCCGGGACTAGCGGGACCCCAGTACTTC
NA	TRBV20-1	NA	TRBJ2-7	CSTGGGQVPGQYF	TGCAGTACAGGCGGTGGGCAGGTCCCCGGGCAGTACTTC
TRBD2	TRBV28	many	TRBJ2-3	CASSLAGSHTDTQYF	TGTGCCAGCAGTCTAGCGGGCTCCCACACAGATACGCAGTATTTT
NA	TRBV29-1	many	TRBJ2-2	CSVGTVTNTGELFF	TGCAGCGTTGGTACAGTTACGAACACCGGGGAGCTGTTTTTT
NA	TRBV4-3	many	TRBJ2-6	CASSQDFPGSGANVLTF	TGCGCCAGCAGCCAAGATTTCCCCGGCTCTGGGGCCAACGTCCTGACTTTC
NA	TRBV14	NA	TRBJ2-3	CASSQVLGPQTQYF	TGTGCCAGCAGCCAAGTGCTAGGTCCACAGACGCAGTATTTT
TRBD1	TRBV2	NA	TRBJ1-1	CASSEPGQGNTEAFF	TGTGCCAGCAGTGAACCGGGACAGGGGAACACTGAAGCTTTCTTT
NA	TRBV2	NA	TRBJ1-4	CASRVGLANEKLFF	TGTGCTTCGAGGGTGGGGCTGGCTAATGAAAAACTGTTTTTT
TRBD2	TRBV6-5	NA	TRBJ2-1	CASGERLAEVLIPYNEQFF	TGTGCCAGCGGGGAAAGACTAGCGGAGGTCCTCATACCCTACAATGAGCAGTTCTTC
NA	TRBV12-3/TRBV12-4	NA	TRBJ2-5	CASTPGRQTQYF	TGTGCCAGCACCCCCGGGCGACAGACCCAGTACTTC
NA	TRBV29-1	many	TRBJ2-7	CSAPRGNGEQYF	TGCAGCGCCCCCCGAGGGAACGGCGAGCAGTACTTC
NA	TRBV10-3	few	TRBJ1-6	CAITGDANNSPLHF	TGTGCCATCACCGGGGACGCTAATAATTCACCCCTCCACTTT
TRBD1	TRBV7-9	many	TRBJ1-1	CASSLVMTGKQNTEAFF	TGTGCCAGCAGCTTGGTAATGACAGGGAAACAGAACACTGAAGCTTTCTTT
NA	TRBV20-1	few	TRBJ1-6	CSARDRLSSYNSPLHF	TGCAGTGCTAGAGATCGACTGAGCTCCTATAATTCACCCCTCCACTTT
NA	TRBV12-3/TRBV12-4	NA	TRBJ1-2	CASSVLSYGYTF	TGTGCCAGCAGTGTACTTAGCTATGGCTACACCTTC
NA	TRBV5-6	NA	TRBJ1-1	CASSVGLLAFF	TGTGCCAGCAGCGTAGGGCTACTAGCTTTCTTT
NA	TRBV28	few	TRBJ2-3	CASSYQGSTDTQYF	TGTGCCAGCAGTTACCAGGGGTCGACAGATACGCAGTATTTT
NA	TRBV7-2	NA	TRBJ2-7	CASSLGPIGPDEQYF	TGTGCCAGCAGCCTTGGACCGATAGGCCCGGACGAGCAGTACTTC